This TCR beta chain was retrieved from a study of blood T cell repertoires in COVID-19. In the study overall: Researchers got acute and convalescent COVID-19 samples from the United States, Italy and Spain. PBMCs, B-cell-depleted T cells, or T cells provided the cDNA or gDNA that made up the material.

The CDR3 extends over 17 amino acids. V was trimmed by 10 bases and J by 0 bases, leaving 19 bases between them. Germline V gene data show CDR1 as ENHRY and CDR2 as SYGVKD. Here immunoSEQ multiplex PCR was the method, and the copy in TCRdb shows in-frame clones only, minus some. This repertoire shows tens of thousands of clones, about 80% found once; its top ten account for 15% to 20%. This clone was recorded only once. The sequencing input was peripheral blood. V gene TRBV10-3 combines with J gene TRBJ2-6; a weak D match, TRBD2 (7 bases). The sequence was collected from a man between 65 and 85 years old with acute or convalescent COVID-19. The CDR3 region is CATHGGGVPSGANVLTF. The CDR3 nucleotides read TGTGCCACCCATGGAGGGGGGGTGCCCTCTGGGGCCAACGTCCTGACTTTC.